This is a list of T cell receptor beta chains from one sample in a study of T cell repertoires in aging, cancer and after chemotherapy. TCRdb called the multiplex PCR reads again in MiXCR, with one record for every CDR3 protein. The sample yields about 5,000 distinct CDR3 sequences, around 33% seen once. The source material was blood. The receptor set was obtained from a human donor with a blood cancer. The CDR3 runs from the conserved cysteine through the conserved F or W. The order of the fields is clone size, J gene, D gene, V gene, CDR3 protein, CDR3 DNA. The D gene is left open where the match is weak. Clone size is not always given. Where it is, it says once, few, many or a class for expanded clones.

>-|TRBJ2-1|TRBD2|TRBV12-3/TRBV12-4
CASSLEAGSGGRSEQFF
TGTGCCAGCAGTTTAGAAGCGGGGAGCGGGGGGAGGAGTGAGCAGTTCTTC
>once|TRBJ2-3|-|TRBV6-5
CATSDAGTSKKDTQYF
TGTGCCACCAGTGATGCAGGGACATCCAAGAAGGATACGCAGTATTTT
>medium-sized|TRBJ1-2|-|TRBV27
CASSPAGQPLSGYTF
TGTGCCAGCAGCCCCGCCGGACAGCCTCTCTCTGGCTACACCTTC
>large|TRBJ1-4|-|TRBV27
CASSLRSGQGNEKLFF
TGTGCCAGCAGTTTACGATCCGGGCAGGGGAATGAAAAACTGTTTTTT
>medium-sized|TRBJ1-1|TRBD1|TRBV19
CASSAGQGTEAFF
TGTGCCAGTAGTGCTGGACAGGGCACTGAAGCTTTCTTT
>few|TRBJ1-2|TRBD1|TRBV19
CASSLDRVDGYTF
TGTGCCAGTAGTCTGGACAGGGTGGATGGCTACACCTTC
>-|TRBJ1-1|-|TRBV20-1
CSATVAAMNTEAFF
TGCAGTGCTACGGTTGCAGCCATGAACACTGAAGCTTTCTTT
>few|TRBJ1-4|TRBD1|TRBV19
CASTRDRTNEKLFF
TGTGCCAGTACCCGGGACAGGACTAATGAAAAACTGTTTTTT
>medium-sized|TRBJ1-2|-|TRBV6-5
CASSYDGSNGYTF
TGTGCCAGCAGTTACGATGGGTCTAATGGCTACACCTTC
>-|TRBJ2-3|-|TRBV5-1
CASSLAFRTSTDTQYF
TGCGCCAGCAGCTTGGCCTTCAGAACTAGCACAGATACGCAGTATTTT
>-|TRBJ1-1|-|TRBV12-3/TRBV12-4
CASSLRRQYTEAFF
TGTGCCAGCAGTTTAAGGAGACAGTACACTGAAGCTTTCTTT
>few|TRBJ2-3|-|TRBV27
CASSLSERASTDTQYF
TGTGCCAGCAGTTTATCAGAGAGGGCGAGCACAGATACGCAGTATTTT
>-|TRBJ2-4|TRBD1|TRBV12-3/TRBV12-4
CASSLTGGGGNIQYF
TGTGCCAGCAGTCTGACAGGGGGCGGGGGAAACATTCAGTACTTC